This T cell receptor (beta chain) derives from a study of OX40 agonist ivuxolimab in advanced cancers. Profiled with immunoSEQ multiplex PCR; TCRdb holds only in-frame clones, not every one. The data hold 77,000 or so clones, with less than 85% observed a single time. This CDR3 is built from 16 residues. V trimming: 5 bases; J trimming: 7 bases; junction bases outside the gene matches: 8. Germline V gene data show CDR1 as SGHVS and CDR2 as FNYEAQ. This TCR was sampled from an adult with an advanced solid tumor such as melanoma, head and neck, liver or kidney cancer. The sample was CD4+ or CD8+ T cells sorted from blood, taken in a trial of the OX40 agonist ivuxolimab. The V gene is TRBV7-6, the J gene TRBJ2-2; 12 bases agree with TRBD1. This CDR3 reads CASSQGQGAEGGELFF. DNA of the CDR3: TGTGCCAGCAGCCAGGGACAGGGGGCTGAGGGCGGGGAGCTGTTTTTT.